The clone carrying this TCR beta chain was observed once. These data originate in a study of CD4+ T cells in melanoma. Germline CDR1 reads MNHEY; CDR2 reads SMNVEV (reference sequence). This CDR3 has 13 amino acids. The V gene end was trimmed by 5 bases and the J gene end by 7 bases; junction bases not matched to a gene: 4. The method was immunoSEQ multiplex PCR; TCRdb's version includes in-frame clones alone and lacks a portion of them. The table shows over 5,500 clones, with 50% to 75% occurring only once. This TCR came from a human donor with melanoma. Sequenced input: cells from a culture (not recorded whether cultured in vitro). This chain uses TRBV27 with TRBJ1-4; 7 nucleotides agree with TRBD1. In nucleotides, the CDR3 is TGTGCCAGCAGTGCGCAGGGGGTTGAAAAACTGTTTTTT. Protein: CASSAQGVEKLFF.